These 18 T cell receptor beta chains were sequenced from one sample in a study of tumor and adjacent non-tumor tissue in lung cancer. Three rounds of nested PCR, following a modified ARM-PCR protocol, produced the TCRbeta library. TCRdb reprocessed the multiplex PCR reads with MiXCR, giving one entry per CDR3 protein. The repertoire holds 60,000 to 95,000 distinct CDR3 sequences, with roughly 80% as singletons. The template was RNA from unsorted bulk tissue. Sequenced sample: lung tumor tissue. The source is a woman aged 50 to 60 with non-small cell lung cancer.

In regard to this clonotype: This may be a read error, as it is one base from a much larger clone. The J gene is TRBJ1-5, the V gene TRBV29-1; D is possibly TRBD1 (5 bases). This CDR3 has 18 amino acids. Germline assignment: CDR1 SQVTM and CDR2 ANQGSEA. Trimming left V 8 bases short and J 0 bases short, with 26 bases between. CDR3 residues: CSLQGSGGEEYSNQPQHF. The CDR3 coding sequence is TGCAGCCTTCAGGGATCGGGGGGGGAAGAATATAGCAATCAGCCCCAGCATTTT.

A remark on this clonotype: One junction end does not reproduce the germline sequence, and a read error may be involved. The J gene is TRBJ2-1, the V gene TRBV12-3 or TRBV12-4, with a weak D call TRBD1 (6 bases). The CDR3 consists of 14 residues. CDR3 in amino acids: CTSGRDTDYNEQFF. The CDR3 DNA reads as TGTACCAGCGGTCGGGACACTGACTACAATGAGCAGTTCTTC.

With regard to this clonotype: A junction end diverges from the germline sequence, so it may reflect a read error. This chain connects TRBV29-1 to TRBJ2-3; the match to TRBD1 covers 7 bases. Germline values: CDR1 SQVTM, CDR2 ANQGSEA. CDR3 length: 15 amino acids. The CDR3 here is CCVEVRHRGTDTQYF. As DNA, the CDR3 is TGCTGCGTTGAGGTCAGGCACAGGGGAACAGATACGCAGTATTTT.

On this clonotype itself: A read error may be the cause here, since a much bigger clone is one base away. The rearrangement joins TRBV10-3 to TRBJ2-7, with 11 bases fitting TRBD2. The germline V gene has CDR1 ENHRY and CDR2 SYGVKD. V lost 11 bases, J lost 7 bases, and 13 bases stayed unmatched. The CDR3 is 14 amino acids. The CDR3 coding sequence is TGTGCCGTCACCCAATCGGCTAGCGGGAGGGAGCAGTACTTC. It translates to CAVTQSASGREQYF.

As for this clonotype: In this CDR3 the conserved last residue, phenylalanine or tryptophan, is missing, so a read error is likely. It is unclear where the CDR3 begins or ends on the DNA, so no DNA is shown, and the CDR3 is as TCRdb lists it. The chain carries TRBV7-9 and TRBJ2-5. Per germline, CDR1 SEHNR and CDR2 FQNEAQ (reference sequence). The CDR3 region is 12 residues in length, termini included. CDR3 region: CASSAVAETQYS.

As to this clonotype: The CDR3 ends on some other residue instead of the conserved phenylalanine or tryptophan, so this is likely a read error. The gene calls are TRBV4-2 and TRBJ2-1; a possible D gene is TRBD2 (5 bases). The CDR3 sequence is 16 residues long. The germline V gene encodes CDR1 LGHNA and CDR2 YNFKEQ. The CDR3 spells CASSQGGSGDYSEQFL. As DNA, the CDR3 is TGTGCCAGCAGCCAAGGGGGTAGTGGAGACTACAGTGAGCAGTTCTTG.

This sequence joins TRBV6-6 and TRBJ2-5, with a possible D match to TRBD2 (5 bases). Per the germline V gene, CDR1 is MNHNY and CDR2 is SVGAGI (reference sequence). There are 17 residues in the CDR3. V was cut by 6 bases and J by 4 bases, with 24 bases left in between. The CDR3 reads CASSRSIEGVNRETQYF. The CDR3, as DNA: TGTGCCAGCAGCCGCTCTATAGAGGGAGTAAATCGAGAGACCCAGTACTTC.

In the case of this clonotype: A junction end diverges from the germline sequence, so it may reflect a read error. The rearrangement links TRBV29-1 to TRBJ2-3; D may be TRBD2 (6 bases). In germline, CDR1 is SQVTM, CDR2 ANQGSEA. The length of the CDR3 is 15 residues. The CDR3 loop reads CNVALVGGRADTLYF. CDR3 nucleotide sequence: TGCAACGTTGCCCTAGTGGGAGGTAGAGCAGATACGCTGTATTTT.

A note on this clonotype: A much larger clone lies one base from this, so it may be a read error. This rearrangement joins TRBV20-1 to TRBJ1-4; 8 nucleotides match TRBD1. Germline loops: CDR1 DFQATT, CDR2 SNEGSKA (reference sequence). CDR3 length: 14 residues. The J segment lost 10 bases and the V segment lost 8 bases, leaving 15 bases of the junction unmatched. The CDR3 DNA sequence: TGCAGTACTCAACACAGGGGGGGAGTAGGAAAACTGTTTTTT. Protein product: CSTQHRGGVGKLFF.

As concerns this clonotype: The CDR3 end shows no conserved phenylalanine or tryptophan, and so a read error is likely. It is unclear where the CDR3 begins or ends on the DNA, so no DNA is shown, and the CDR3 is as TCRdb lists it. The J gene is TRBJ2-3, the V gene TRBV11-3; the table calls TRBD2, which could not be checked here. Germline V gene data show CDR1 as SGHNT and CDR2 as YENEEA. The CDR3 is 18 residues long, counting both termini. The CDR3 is CASSLGLAGAWGTDTQCS.

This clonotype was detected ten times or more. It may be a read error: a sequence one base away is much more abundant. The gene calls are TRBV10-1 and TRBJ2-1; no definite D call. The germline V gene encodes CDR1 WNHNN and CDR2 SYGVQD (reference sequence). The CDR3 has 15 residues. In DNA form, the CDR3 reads TGCGCCAACAGTGAAAATACCGGGTCTTGGGATGAGCAGTTCTTC. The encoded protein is CANSENTGSWDEQFF.

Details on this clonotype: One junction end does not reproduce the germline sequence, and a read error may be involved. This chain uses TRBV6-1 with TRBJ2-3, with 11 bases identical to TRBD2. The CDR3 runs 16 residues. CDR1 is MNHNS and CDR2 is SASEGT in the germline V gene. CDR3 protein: CADSETLAGGRDTQYF. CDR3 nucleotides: TGTGCCGACAGTGAGACCTTAGCGGGAGGGCGCGATACACAGTATTTT.

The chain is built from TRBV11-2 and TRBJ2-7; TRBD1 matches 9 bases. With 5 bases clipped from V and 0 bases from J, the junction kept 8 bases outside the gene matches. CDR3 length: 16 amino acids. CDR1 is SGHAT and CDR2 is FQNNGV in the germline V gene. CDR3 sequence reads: CASSATGTGNSYEQYF. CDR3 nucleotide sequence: TGTGCCAGCAGCGCCACCGGGACAGGGAACTCCTACGAGCAGTACTTC.

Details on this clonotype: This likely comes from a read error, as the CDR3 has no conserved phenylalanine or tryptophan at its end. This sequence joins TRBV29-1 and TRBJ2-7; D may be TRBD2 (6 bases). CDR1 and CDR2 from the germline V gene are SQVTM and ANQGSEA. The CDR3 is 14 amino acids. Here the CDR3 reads CSVEETRSSYEQYI. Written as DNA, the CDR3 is TGCAGTGTTGAGGAGACTAGGAGCTCCTACGAGCAGTACATC.

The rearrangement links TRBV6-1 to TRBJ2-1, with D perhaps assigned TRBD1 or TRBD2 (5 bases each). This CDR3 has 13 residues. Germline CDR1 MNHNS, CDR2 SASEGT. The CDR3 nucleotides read TGTGCAAGTAGGGCGAGAGGGGAGCATGAGCAGTTCTTC. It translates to CASRARGEHEQFF.

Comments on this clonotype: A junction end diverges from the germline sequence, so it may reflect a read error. The CDR3 nucleotides read TGCACCAGTGCGGAACCGGGACCCTACGAGCAGTACTTC. This encodes CTSAEPGPYEQYF. The chain recombines TRBV10-2 with TRBJ2-7, with D perhaps being TRBD1 or TRBD2 (5 bases each). The CDR3 is 13 amino acids. Germline V gives CDR1 WSHSY, CDR2 SAAADI.

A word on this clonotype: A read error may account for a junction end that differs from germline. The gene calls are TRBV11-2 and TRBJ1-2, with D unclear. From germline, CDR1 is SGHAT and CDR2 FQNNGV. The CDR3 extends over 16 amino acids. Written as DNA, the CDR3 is TGTGCCAGCAGCTTAGAAACAGAGGGCCCAGGATATGGCTGCACCTTC. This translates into CASSLETEGPGYGCTF.

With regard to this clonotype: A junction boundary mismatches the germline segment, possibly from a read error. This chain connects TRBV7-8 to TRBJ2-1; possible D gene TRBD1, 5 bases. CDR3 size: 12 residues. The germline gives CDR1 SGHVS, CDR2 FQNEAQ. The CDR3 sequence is CASSLAGRWHFF. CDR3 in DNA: TGTGCTAGCAGCTTAGCAGGGCGGTGGCATTTCTTC.